Included here is one T cell receptor (beta chain) sequence, with context. The entry originates in a study of blood T cell repertoires in COVID-19. Overall study: There were acute and convalescent COVID-19 samples, and they came from the United States, Italy and Spain.

TCRdb's copy holds only in-frame clones and misses some; the assay was immunoSEQ multiplex PCR. The sample contains roughly 330,000 clones, 80% to 90% of which appear only once. The CDR3 covers 13 residues. The V gene's germline CDR1 is MDHEN and CDR2 SYDVKM. Trimming removed 3 bases at V and 4 bases at J, with 9 bases between. V gene TRBV28 combines with J gene TRBJ1-1; D remains unclear. The sample comprised PBMCs or T cells enriched from blood (not recorded which). The source is a woman in her twenties or thirties who had recovered from COVID-19. CDR3 sequence: CASSLPQLTEAFF. The CDR3 DNA reads TGTGCCAGCAGTTTGCCACAGCTCACTGAAGCTTTCTTT.